Listed below are T cell receptor beta chains from one sample, sequenced in a study of cytomegalovirus exposure and HLA in healthy donors. Repertoires were generated with immunoSEQ multiplex PCR, while TCRdb's copy carries only in-frame clones and drops some. This table holds some 180,000 clones, around three quarters found once. The sample comprised PBMCs. These receptors all come from a woman in her twenties or thirties in good health and CMV-seropositive. The CDR3 runs from the conserved cysteine through the conserved F or W. Each record gives: D gene, V gene, CDR3 length, J gene, clone size, CDR3 DNA, CDR3 protein. A D gene is named only where the DNA matches it firmly. Rows give clone size only sometimes, using once, few, many, or a class for an expanded clone.

TRBD2	TRBV11-2	18	TRBJ2-5	.	TGTGCCAGCAGCTTACTTGCTAGCGGGGGACAATGGGTGGAGACCCAGTACTTC	CASSLLASGGQWVETQYF
.	TRBV6-5	13	TRBJ1-2	.	TGTGCCAGCAGTTCAGGGTTCTTCAGTGGCTACACCTTC	CASSSGFFSGYTF
.	TRBV6-6	15	TRBJ1-1	once	TGTGCCAGCAGTTCGGGGAAGGCAGGAAGCACTGAAGCTTTCTTT	CASSSGKAGSTEAFF
.	TRBV10-2	13	TRBJ2-3	.	TGCGCCAGCAGGGGCCCCCGCACAGATACGCAGTATTTT	CASRGPRTDTQYF
.	TRBV29-1	13	TRBJ1-4	.	TGCAGCGCATCGGGACTGGGTAATGAAAAACTGTTTTTT	CSASGLGNEKLFF
TRBD1	TRBV27	16	TRBJ1-2	.	TGTGCCAGCAAGTACGACAGGGGGTCAACTAACTATGGCTACACCTTC	CASKYDRGSTNYGYTF
.	TRBV7-9	14	TRBJ1-6	.	TGTGCCAGCTCGCTTGGGGCAGGGGATTCACCCCTCCACTTT	CASSLGAGDSPLHF
TRBD1	TRBV4-1	16	TRBJ1-2	.	TGCGCCAGCAGCCAAGGCCCTGGACAGGGTTACTATGGCTACACCTTC	CASSQGPGQGYYGYTF
.	TRBV4-2	14	TRBJ1-2	.	TGTGCCAGCAGCCAAGATCACACAGCATATGGCTACACCTTC	CASSQDHTAYGYTF
TRBD2	TRBV6-5	16	TRBJ2-3	.	TGTGCCAGCAGTTACATCCAGCGGGGGGGCCATCGTACGCAGTATTTT	CASSYIQRGGHRTQYF
TRBD1	TRBV5-1	13	TRBJ2-7	.	TGCGCCAGCAGCATGGGACAGCGATACGAGCAGTACTTC	CASSMGQRYEQYF
TRBD1	TRBV27	18	TRBJ1-5	.	TGTGCCAGCAACCTGGGCCGGGACAGGGCCTATAGCAATCAGCCCCAGCATTTT	CASNLGRDRAYSNQPQHF
TRBD1	TRBV28	14	TRBJ1-2	.	TGTGCCAGCAGTCCGCCGGGACAGGGCTATGGCTACACCTTC	CASSPPGQGYGYTF
TRBD2	TRBV7-9	14	TRBJ2-1	.	TGTGCCAGCGGCGGGGGGGACTCCTACAATGAGCAGTTCTTC	CASGGGDSYNEQFF
TRBD2	TRBV28	15	TRBJ2-3	.	TGTGCCAGCAGTTCCACCTCCGGGACTAGCGGTACGCAGTATTTT	CASSSTSGTSGTQYF
TRBD2	TRBV27	13	TRBJ2-5	.	TGTGCCAGCAGTAGGGGACTAAGGGAGACCCAGTACTTC	CASSRGLRETQYF
TRBD2	TRBV9	17	TRBJ2-2	.	TGTGCCAGCAGCCGTTTAGCGGGGGGGCCGCACACCGGGGAGCTGTTTTTT	CASSRLAGGPHTGELFF
TRBD1	TRBV7-2	14	TRBJ1-2	few	TGTGCCAGCAGCTCCACAGGGGGGACCTATGGCTACACCTTC	CASSSTGGTYGYTF
.	TRBV5-6	15	TRBJ2-3	.	TGTGCCAGCAGCTTGAGGGAGGGGGTCACAGATACGCAGTATTTT	CASSLREGVTDTQYF
.	TRBV30	12	TRBJ2-5	.	TGTGCCTACTCAGGGTACCAAGAGACCCAGTACTTC	CAYSGYQETQYF
TRBD2	TRBV2	15	TRBJ2-3	.	TGTGCCAGCAGTGAAGTAGCTAGCGGGGGGGATACGCAGTATTTT	CASSEVASGGDTQYF
.	TRBV30	13	TRBJ2-3	.	TGTGCCTGGAGTGTACCAGGTGGGGATACGCAGTATTTT	CAWSVPGGDTQYF
.	TRBV12-5	15	TRBJ2-4	.	TGTGCTAGTGGTTTGTCCACACAGGTAAAAAACATTCAGTACTTC	CASGLSTQVKNIQYF
.	TRBV6-5	13	TRBJ1-5	.	TGTGCCAGCAGTGCTACAGGTCTTCAGCCCCAGCATTTT	CASSATGLQPQHF
TRBD2	TRBV10-3	12	TRBJ2-7	.	TGTGCCCCGTGGGGCGGGGGGCGGGAGCAGTACTTC	CAPWGGGREQYF
.	TRBV28	15	TRBJ1-3	.	TGTGCCAGCAGTCCGAAGACTACTTGGATACACACCATATATTTT	CASSPKTTWIHTIYF
TRBD1	TRBV7-9	16	TRBJ2-5	.	TGTGCCAGCAGCTCCCCCGGGACAGGGAACCAAGAGACCCAGTACTTC	CASSSPGTGNQETQYF
.	TRBV4-1	14	TRBJ2-3	.	TGCGCCAGCAGCCAAGATCAGGGGACAGATACGCAGTATTTT	CASSQDQGTDTQYF
.	TRBV7-3	14	TRBJ2-1	.	TGTGCCAGCAGCTTATACGTTACAGACAATGAGCAGTTCTTC	CASSLYVTDNEQFF
TRBD1	TRBV7-8	16	TRBJ2-7	.	TGTGCCACTACGAGGGCTCCGGGACAGGGGGCTAGGGAGCAGTACTTC	CATTRAPGQGAREQYF
TRBD1	TRBV9	16	TRBJ2-7	.	TGTGCCAGCAGCCCCCAAGAGGGACAGGACACCTACGAGCAGTACTTC	CASSPQEGQDTYEQYF
.	TRBV27	16	TRBJ2-1	.	TGTGCCAGCAGTTTAAGAACGCTGAGCTCCTACAATGAGCAGTTCTTC	CASSLRTLSSYNEQFF
TRBD2	TRBV12-5	17	TRBJ2-3	.	TGTGCTAGTGGTTTAGTGGGGCTAGCGGATTTCCCAGATACGCAGTATTTT	CASGLVGLADFPDTQYF
.	TRBV7-8	15	TRBJ1-5	few	TGTGCCAGCAGCGTCCGTTTGGAGGAACGTCAGCCCCAGCATTTT	CASSVRLEERQPQHF
.	TRBV15	15	TRBJ2-7	.	TGTGCCACCAGCAGAGCCCAGACATACCCCTACGAGCAGTACTTC	CATSRAQTYPYEQYF
TRBD1	TRBV7-3	14	TRBJ2-4	once	TGTGCCAGCAGCTCCCGACAGGGGAGCAACATTCAGTACTTC	CASSSRQGSNIQYF
TRBD1	TRBV6-1	15	TRBJ2-5	.	TGTGCCAGCAGTGAAGTTGGGACAGGAGTAGAGACCCAGTACTTC	CASSEVGTGVETQYF
TRBD1	TRBV7-3	16	TRBJ2-2	.	TGTGCCAGCAGCTTATCTGGGACAGGGCGGACCGGGGAGCTGTTTTTT	CASSLSGTGRTGELFF